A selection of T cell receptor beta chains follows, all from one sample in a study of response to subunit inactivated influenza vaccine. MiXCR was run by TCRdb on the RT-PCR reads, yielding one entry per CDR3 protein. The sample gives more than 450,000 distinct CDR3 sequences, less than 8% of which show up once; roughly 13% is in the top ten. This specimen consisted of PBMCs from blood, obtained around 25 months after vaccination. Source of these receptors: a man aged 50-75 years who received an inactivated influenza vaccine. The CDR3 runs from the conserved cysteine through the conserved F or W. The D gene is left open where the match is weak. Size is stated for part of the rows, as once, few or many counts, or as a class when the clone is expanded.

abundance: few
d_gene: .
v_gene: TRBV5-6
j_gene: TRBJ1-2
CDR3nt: TGTGCCAGCAGCATTACAGGGTCCCGGGGCTATGGCTACACCTTC
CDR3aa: CASSITGSRGYGYTF

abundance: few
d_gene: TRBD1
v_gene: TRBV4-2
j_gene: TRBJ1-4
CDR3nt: TGTGCCAGCAGCCATAGCCGGGACAGAGGTGAAAAACTGTTTTTT
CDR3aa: CASSHSRDRGEKLFF

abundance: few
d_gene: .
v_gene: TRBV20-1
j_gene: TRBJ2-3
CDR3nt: TGCAGTGCTCGACGTTCCACAGATACGCAGTATTTT
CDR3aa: CSARRSTDTQYF

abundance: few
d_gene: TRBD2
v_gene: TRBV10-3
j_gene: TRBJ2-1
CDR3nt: TGTGCCGCCCATCCTAGCGGGAGGGCCAGAAATGAGCAGTTCTTC
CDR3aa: CAAHPSGRARNEQFF

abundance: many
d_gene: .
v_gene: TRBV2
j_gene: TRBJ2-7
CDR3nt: TGTGCCACGGGGGACATGGCTTACGAGCAGTACTTC
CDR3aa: CATGDMAYEQYF

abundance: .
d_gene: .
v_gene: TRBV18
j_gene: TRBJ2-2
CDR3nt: TGTGCCAGCTCACCACCCGGGACCCACTACACCGGGGAGCTGTTTTTT
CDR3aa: CASSPPGTHYTGELFF

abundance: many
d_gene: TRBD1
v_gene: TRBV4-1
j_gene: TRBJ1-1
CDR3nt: TGCGCCAGCAGCCTCGTTCACGGGACAGGAGGGGAAAAGAACACTGAAGCTTTCTTT
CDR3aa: CASSLVHGTGGEKNTEAFF

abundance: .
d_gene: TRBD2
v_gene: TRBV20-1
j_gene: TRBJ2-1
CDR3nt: TGCTGTGCTAGAGATCCTGCGGGAGGGGTCTACAATGAGCAGTTCTTC
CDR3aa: CCARDPAGGVYNEQFF

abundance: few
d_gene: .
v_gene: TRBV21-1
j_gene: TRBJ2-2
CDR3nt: TGTGCCAGCATCTCCACCGGGGAGCTGTTTTTT
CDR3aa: CASISTGELFF

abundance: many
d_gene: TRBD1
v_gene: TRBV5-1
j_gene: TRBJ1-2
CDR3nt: TGCGCCAGCAGCGACGGGACAGGGAATGGCTACACCTTC
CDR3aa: CASSDGTGNGYTF

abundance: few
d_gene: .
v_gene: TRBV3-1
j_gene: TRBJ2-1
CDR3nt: TGTGCCAGCAGCCGGGGGTCAGGTGAGCAGTTCTTC
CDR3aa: CASSRGSGEQFF

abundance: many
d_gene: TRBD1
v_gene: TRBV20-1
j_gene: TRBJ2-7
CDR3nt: TGCAGTGCTAGAGATCTAGGGACAGGGACCTACGAGCAGTACTTC
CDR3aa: CSARDLGTGTYEQYF

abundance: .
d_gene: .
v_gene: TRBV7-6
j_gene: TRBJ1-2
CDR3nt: TGTGCCAGCAGCTCCTTCGAGACAGATCAAGGAGGCTACACCTTC
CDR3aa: CASSSFETDQGGYTF

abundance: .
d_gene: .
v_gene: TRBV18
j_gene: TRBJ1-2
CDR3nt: TGTGCCAGCTCCTATGGGGAACTATATGGCTACACCTTC
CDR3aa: CASSYGELYGYTF

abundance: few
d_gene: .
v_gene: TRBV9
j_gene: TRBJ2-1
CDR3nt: TGTGCCAGCAGCGCATACGACAGAGGCCCTTACAATGAGCAGTTCTTC
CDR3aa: CASSAYDRGPYNEQFF

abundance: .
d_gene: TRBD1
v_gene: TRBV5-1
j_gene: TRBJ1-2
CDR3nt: TGCGCCAGCAGCTTGGAGACAGGGCCTGCCTATGGCTACACCTTC
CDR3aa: CASSLETGPAYGYTF

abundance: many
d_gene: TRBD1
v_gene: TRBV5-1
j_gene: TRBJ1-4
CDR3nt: TGCGCCAGCAGCTTGGATGTGACAGGGGGTGAAAAACTGTTTTTT
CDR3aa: CASSLDVTGGEKLFF

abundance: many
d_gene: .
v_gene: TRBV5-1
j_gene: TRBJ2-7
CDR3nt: TGCGCCAGCAGCATTCTGGACAGCTACGAGCAGTACTTC
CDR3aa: CASSILDSYEQYF

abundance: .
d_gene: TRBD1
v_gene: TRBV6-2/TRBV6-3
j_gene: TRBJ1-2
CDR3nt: TGTGCCAGCAGAGGACAGGCGATTAACTATGGCTACACCTTC
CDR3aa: CASRGQAINYGYTF

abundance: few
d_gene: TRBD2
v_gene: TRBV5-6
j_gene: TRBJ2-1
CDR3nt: TGTGCCAGCAGCTTTATGACGGGAGGGCCCTCAGTCTCCTACAATGAGCAGTTCTTC
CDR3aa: CASSFMTGGPSVSYNEQFF

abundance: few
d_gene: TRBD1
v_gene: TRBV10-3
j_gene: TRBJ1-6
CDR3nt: TGTGCCATCAGTGAGTCGGGAGGGGGCGATTCACCCCTCCACTTT
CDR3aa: CAISESGGGDSPLHF

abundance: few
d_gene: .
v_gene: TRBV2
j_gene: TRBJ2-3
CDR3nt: TGTGCCAGCCAGGTATCATTCAGCGGAACCACAGATACGCAGTATTTT
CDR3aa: CASQVSFSGTTDTQYF

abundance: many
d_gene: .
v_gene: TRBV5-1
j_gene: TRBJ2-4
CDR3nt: TGCGCCAGCAGCTTGGGAGGGGAACGAGCCAAAAACATTCAGTACTTC
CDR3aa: CASSLGGERAKNIQYF

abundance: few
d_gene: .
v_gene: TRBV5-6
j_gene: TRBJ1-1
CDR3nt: TGTGCCAGCAGCCTAAGGGGTGGAACGGGTGAAGCTTTCTTT
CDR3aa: CASSLRGGTGEAFF

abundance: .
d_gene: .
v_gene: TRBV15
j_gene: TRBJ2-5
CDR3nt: TGTGCCACCAGCAGAGCCGGTGAGACCCAGTACTTC
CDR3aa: CATSRAGETQYF

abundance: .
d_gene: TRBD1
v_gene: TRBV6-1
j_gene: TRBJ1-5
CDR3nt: TGTGCCAGCAGTCCCCGGACAGGCTATAGCAATCAGCCCCAGCATTTT
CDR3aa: CASSPRTGYSNQPQHF

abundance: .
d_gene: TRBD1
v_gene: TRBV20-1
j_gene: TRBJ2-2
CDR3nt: TGCAGTGCTTTCGGGACAGGGTACACCGGGGAGCTGTTTTTT
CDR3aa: CSAFGTGYTGELFF

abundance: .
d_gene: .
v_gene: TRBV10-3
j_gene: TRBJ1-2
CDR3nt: TGTGCCATCAGTGACCGGGACAACGATGGCTACACCTTC
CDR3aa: CAISDRDNDGYTF

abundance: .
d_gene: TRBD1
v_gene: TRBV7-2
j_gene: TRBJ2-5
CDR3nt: TGTGCCAGCAGCTTGGGACAGGAAGGGGCCCAGTACTTC
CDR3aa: CASSLGQEGAQYF

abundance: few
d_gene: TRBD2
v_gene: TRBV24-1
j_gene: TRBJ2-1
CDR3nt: TGTGCCACCAGTGATCTACTAGCGGAGGGTCACAATGAGCAGTTCTTC
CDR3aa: CATSDLLAEGHNEQFF

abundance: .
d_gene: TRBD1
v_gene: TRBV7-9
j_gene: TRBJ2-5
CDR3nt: TGTGCCAGCAGCTCAGGGGGCAGGGCAGAAGAGACCCAGTACTTC
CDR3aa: CASSSGGRAEETQYF

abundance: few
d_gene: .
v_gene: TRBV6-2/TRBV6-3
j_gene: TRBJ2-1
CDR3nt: TGTGCCAGCAGTTACTGGGCCGATGGCTCCTACAATGAGCAGTTCTTC
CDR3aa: CASSYWADGSYNEQFF

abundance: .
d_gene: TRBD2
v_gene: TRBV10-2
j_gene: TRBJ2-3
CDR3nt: TGCGCCAGCAGTGAAAGGGCGCTGGGGCACTTAGCGGGAGAATCCCCAGATACGCAGTATTTT
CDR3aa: CASSERALGHLAGESPDTQYF

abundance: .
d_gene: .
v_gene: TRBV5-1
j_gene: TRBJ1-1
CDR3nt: TGCGCCAGCAGCCCACAGTCAGGGTCTGAAGCTTTCTTT
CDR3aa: CASSPQSGSEAFF

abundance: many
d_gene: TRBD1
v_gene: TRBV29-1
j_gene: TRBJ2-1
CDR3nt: TGCAGCGTCAGGACAGGGCGAACCTACAATGAGCAGTTCTTC
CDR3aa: CSVRTGRTYNEQFF

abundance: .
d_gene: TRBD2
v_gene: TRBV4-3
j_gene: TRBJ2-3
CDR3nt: TGCGCCAGCAGCCCCCGGATTGCGGGGGGAAGTGGGGATACGCAGTATTTT
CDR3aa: CASSPRIAGGSGDTQYF

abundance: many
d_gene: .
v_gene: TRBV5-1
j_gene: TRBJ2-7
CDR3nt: TGCGCCAGCAGCTTGACAGGTGAATACGAGCAGTACTTC
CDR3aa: CASSLTGEYEQYF

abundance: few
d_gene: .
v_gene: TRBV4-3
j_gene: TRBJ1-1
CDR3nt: TGCGCCAGCAGCCCCGGGAGCCTGGGCACTGAAGCTTTCTTT
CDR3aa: CASSPGSLGTEAFF

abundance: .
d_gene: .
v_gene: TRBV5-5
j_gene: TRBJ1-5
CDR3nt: TGTGCCAGCAGCTTGCGGCAGGGATTCGAAGCCCAGCATTTT
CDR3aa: CASSLRQGFEAQHF

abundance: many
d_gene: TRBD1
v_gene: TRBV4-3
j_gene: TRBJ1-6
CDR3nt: TGCGCCAGCAGCCTACAGGGGGCTCATTCACCCCTCCACTTT
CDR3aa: CASSLQGAHSPLHF

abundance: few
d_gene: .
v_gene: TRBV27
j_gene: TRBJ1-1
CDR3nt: TGTGCCAGCAGTATTCGAAGTAACACTGAAGCTTTCTTT
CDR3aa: CASSIRSNTEAFF

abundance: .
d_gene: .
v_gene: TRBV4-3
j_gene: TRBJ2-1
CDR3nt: TGCGCCAGCAGCCAAGATTACAGAGCATACAATGAGCAGTTCTTC
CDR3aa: CASSQDYRAYNEQFF

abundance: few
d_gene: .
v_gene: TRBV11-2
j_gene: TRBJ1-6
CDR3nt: TGTGCCAGCAGCTATCGACGGGATAATTCACCCCTCCACTTT
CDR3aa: CASSYRRDNSPLHF

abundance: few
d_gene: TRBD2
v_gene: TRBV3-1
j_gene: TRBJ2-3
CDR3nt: TGTGCCAGCAGCCAAGTAGCGGGAACTCGCACAGATACGCAGTATTTT
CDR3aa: CASSQVAGTRTDTQYF

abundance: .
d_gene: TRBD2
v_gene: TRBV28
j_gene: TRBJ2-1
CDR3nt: TGTGCCAGCAGGTCTGGCGGGAGGTACAATGAGCAGTTCTTC
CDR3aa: CASRSGGRYNEQFF

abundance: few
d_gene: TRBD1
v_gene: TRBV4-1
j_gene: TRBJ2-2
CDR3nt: TGCGCCAGCAGCCCCCAAAGGACAGGGGGCGCGTTCACCGGGGAGCTGTTTTTT
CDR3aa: CASSPQRTGGAFTGELFF

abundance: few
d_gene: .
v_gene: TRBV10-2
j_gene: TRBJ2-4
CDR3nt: TGCGCCAGCAAGGGTCCAGCCAAAAACATTCAGTACTTC
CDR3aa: CASKGPAKNIQYF

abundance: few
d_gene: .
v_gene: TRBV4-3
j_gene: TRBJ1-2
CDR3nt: TGCGCCAGCAGCCAAGATAGTGACGGGCTCTATGGCTACACCTTC
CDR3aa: CASSQDSDGLYGYTF